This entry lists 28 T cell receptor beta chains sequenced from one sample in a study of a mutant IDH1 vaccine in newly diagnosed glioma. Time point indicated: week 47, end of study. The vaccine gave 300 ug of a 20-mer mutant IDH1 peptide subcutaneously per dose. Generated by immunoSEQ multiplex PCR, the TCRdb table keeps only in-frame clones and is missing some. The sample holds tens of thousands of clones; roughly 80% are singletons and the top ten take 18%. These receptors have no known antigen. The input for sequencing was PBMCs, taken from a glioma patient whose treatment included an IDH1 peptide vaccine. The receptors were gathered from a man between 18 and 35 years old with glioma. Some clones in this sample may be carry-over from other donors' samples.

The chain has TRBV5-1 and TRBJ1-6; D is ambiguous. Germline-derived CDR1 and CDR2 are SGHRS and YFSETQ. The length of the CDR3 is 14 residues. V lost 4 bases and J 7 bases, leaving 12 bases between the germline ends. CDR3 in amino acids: CASSTGSPNSPLHF. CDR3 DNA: TGCGCCAGCAGCACTGGGTCCCCCAATTCACCCCTCCACTTT.

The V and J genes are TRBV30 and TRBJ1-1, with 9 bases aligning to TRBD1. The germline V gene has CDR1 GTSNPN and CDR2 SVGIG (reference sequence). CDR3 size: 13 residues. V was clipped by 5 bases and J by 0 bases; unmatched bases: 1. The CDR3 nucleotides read TGTGCCTGGGGGACAGGGCTGAACACTGAAGCTTTCTTT. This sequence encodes CAWGTGLNTEAFF.

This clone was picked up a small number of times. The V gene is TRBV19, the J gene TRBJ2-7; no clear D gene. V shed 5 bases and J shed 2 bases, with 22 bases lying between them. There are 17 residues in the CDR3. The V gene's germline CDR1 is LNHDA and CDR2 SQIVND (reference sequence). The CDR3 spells CASSSSSGGGRTYEQYF. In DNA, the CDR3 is TGTGCCAGTAGTTCTTCCTCCGGCGGCGGCCGTACCTACGAGCAGTACTTC. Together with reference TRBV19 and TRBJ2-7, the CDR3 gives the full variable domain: DGGITQSPKYLFRKEGQNVTLSCEQNLNHDAMYWYRQDPGQGLRLIYYSQIVNDFQKGDIAEGYSVSREKKESFPLTVTSAQKNPTAFYLCASSSSSGGGRTYEQYFGPGTRLTVT.

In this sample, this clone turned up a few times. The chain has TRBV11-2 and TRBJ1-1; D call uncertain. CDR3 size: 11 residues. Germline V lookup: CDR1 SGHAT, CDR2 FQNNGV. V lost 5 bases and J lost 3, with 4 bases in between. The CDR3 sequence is CASSPYTEAFF. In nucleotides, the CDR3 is TGTGCCAGCAGCCCATACACTGAAGCTTTCTTT.

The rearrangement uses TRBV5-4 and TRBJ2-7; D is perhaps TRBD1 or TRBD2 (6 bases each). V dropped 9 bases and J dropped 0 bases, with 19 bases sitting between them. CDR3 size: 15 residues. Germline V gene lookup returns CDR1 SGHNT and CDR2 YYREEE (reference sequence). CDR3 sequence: CATSGGGHGSYEQYF. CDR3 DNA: TGTGCCACTTCCGGAGGGGGACACGGCTCCTACGAGCAGTACTTC. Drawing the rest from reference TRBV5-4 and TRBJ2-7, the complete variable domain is ETGVTQSPTHLIKTRGQQVTLRCSSQSGHNTVSWYQQALGQGPQFIFQYYREEENGRGNFPPRFSGLQFPNYSSELNVNALELDDSALYLCATSGGGHGSYEQYFGPGTRLTVT.

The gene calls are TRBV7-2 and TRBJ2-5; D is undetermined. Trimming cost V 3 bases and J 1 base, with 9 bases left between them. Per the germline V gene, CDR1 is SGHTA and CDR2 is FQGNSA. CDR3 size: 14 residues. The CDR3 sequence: CASSLSSLQETQYF. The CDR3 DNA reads TGTGCCAGCAGCTTGAGCTCTCTCCAAGAGACCCAGTACTTC.

Here the CDR3 reads CASSLGNTNYGYTF. The DNA of the CDR3 is TGTGCCAGCAGCTTGGGCAATACTAACTATGGCTACACCTTC. The gene calls are TRBV7-2 and TRBJ1-2, with unresolved D. V lost 3 bases and J lost 0, with 8 bases in between. Germline V gene data show CDR1 as SGHTA and CDR2 as FQGNSA. This CDR3 contains 14 residues.

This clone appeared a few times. The DNA of the CDR3 is TGTGCCAGCAGTGGGCAGGGGTTTGGGATGGCTTTCTTT. Its translation is CASSGQGFGMAFF. V is TRBV2 and J is TRBJ1-1, with a tentative D call TRBD1 (6 bases). Germline lookup yields CDR1 SNHLY and CDR2 FYNNEI. The CDR3 is 13 residues long. V lost 4 bases and J lost 11, with 17 bases in between. Full variable domain (outside the CDR3, taken from reference TRBV2 and TRBJ1-1): EPEVTQTPSHQVTQMGQEVILRCVPISNHLYFYWYRQILGQKVEFLVSFYNNEISEKSEIFDDQFSVERPDGSNFTLKIRSTKLEDSAMYFCASSGQGFGMAFFGQGTRLTVV.

The CDR3 bases are TGCGCCAGCAGCCAGGGATGGCAGGGGAGCTATGGCTACACCTTC. Protein sequence: CASSQGWQGSYGYTF. The chain couples TRBV4-3 to TRBJ1-2, with a weak D call TRBD1 (6 bases). The length of the CDR3 is 15 residues. Germline-derived CDR1 and CDR2 are LGHNA and YSLEER. Trimming shortened V by 3 bases and J by 4 bases, and 15 bases separated the two germline ends.

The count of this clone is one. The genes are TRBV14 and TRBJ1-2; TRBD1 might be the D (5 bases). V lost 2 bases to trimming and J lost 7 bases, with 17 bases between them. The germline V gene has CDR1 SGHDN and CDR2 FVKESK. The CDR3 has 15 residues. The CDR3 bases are TGTGCCAGCAGCCAACTTTTCAGACAGTCCTCTGGCTACACCTTC. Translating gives CASSQLFRQSSGYTF.

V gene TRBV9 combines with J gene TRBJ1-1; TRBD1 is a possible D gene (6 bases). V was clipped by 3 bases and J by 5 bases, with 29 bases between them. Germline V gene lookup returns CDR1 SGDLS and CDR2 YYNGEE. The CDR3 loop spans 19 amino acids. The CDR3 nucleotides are TGTGCCAGCAGCGAGCCTTCCGGGGGCTCTGGTATGGGGTTGACTGAAGCTTTCTTT. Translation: CASSEPSGGSGMGLTEAFF.

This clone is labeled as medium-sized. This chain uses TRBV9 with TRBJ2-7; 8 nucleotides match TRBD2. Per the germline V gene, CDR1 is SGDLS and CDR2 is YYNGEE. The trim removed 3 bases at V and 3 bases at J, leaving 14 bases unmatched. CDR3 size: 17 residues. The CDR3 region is CASSGGLLPGLDYEQYF. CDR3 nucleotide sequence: TGTGCCAGCAGCGGGGGACTCTTGCCGGGACTAGACTACGAGCAGTACTTC.

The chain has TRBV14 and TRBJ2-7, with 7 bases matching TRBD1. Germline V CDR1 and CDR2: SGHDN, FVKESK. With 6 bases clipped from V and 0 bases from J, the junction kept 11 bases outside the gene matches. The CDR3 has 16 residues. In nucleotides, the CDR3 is TGTGCCAGCAGTTCAACAGGGGCCGAGAGCTCCTACGAGCAGTACTTC. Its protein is CASSSTGAESSYEQYF. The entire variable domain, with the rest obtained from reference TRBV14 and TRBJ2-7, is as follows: EAGVTQFPSHSVIEKGQTVTLRCDPISGHDNLYWYRRVMGKEIKFLLHFVKESKQDESGMPNNRFLAERTGGTYSTLKVQPAELEDSGVYFCASSSTGAESSYEQYFGPGTRLTVT.

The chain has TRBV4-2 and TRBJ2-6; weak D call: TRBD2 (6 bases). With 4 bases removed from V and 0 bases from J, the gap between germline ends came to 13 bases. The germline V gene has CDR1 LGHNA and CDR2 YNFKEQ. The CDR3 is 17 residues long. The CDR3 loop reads CASSRGDSHSGANVLTF. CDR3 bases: TGTGCCAGCAGCCGCGGGGATTCGCACTCTGGGGCCAACGTCCTGACTTTC.

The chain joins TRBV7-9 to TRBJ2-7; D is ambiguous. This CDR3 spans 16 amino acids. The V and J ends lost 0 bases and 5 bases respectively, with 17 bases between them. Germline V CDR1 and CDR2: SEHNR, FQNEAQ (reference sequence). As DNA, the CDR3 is TGTGCCAGCAGCTTAGCAAAGGGCTTTCAATTAGACGAGCAGTACTTC. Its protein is CASSLAKGFQLDEQYF.

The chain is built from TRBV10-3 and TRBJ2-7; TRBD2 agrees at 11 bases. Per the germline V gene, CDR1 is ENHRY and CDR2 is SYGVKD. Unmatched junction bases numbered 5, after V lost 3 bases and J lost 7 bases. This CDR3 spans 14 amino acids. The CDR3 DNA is TGTGCCATCAGTGATAGCGGGGGGGCAGGAGAGCAGTACTTC. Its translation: CAISDSGGAGEQYF.

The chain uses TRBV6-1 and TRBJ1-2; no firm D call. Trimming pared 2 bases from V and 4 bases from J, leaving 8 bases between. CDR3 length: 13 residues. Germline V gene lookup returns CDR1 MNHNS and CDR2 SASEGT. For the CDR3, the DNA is TGTGCCAGCAGTGAATCCGGGGTCTATGGCTACACCTTC. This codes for CASSESGVYGYTF.

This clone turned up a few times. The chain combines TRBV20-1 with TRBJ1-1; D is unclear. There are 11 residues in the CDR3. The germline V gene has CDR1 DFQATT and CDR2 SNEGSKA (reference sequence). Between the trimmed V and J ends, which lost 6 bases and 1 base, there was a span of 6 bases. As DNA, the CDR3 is TGCAGTGCCCGGGGGAACACTGAAGCTTTCTTT. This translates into CSARGNTEAFF.

CDR3 DNA: TGTGCCAGTAGTAGGGGGGCAGACTATGGCTACACCTTC. Translating it yields CASSRGADYGYTF. The V call is TRBV19, the J call TRBJ1-2; D possibly corresponds to TRBD1 (6 bases). Germline CDR1 LNHDA, CDR2 SQIVND (reference sequence). V lost 4 bases to trimming and J lost 3 bases, with 9 bases between them. The CDR3 has 13 amino acids.

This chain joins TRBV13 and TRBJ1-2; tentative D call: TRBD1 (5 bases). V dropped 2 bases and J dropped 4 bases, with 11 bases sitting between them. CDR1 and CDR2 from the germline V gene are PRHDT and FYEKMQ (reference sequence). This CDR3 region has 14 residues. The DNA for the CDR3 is TGTGCCAGCAGCTTAAGGGACGGAAGCTATGGCTACACCTTC. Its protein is CASSLRDGSYGYTF.

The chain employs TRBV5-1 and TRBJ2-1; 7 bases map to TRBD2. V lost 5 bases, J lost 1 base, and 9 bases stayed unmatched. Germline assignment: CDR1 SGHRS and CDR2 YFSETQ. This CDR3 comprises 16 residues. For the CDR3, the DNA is TGCGCCAGCAGGGCGGGGACTATACTATCCTACAATGAGCAGTTCTTC. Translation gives CASRAGTILSYNEQFF.

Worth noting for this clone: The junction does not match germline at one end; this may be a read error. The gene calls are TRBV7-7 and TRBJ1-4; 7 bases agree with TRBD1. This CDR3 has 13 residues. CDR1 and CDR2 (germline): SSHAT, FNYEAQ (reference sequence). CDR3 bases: TGTGCTAGCAGCCCCGAACAGGGGGAAAAACTGTTTTTT. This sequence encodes CASSPEQGEKLFF.

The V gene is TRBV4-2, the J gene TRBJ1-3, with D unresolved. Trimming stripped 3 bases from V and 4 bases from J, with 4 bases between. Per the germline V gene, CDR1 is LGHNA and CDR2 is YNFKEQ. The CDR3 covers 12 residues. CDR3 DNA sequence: TGTGCCAGCAGCCACTGGGGAAACACCATATATTTT. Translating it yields CASSHWGNTIYF.

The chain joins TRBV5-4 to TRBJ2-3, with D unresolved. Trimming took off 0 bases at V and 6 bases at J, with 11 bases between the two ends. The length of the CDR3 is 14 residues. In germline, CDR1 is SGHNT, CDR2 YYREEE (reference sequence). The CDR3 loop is CASSLARTPDTQYF. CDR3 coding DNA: TGTGCCAGCAGCTTGGCTCGGACCCCGGATACGCAGTATTTT. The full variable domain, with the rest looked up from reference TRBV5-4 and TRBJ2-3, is ETGVTQSPTHLIKTRGQQVTLRCSSQSGHNTVSWYQQALGQGPQFIFQYYREEENGRGNFPPRFSGLQFPNYSSELNVNALELDDSALYLCASSLARTPDTQYFGPGTRLTVL.

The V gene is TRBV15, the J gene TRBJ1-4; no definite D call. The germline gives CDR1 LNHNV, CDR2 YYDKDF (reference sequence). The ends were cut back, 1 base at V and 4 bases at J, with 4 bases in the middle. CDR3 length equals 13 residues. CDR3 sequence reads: CATSRANNEKLFF. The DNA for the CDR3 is TGTGCCACCAGCAGAGCAAATAATGAAAAACTGTTTTTT.

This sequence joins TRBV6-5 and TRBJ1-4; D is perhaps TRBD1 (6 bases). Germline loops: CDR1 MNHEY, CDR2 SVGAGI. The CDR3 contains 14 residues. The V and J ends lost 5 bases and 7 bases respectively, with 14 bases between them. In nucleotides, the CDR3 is TGTGCCAGCAGTACTACAGGGTACGGTGAAAAACTGTTTTTT. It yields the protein CASSTTGYGEKLFF.

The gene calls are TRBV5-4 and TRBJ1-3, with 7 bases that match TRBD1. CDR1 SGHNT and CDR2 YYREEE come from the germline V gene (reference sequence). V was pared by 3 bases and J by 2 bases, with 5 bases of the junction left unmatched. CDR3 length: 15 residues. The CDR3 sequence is CASSSSTGTGNTIYF. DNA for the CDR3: TGTGCCAGCAGCTCGTCGACAGGGACTGGAAACACCATATATTTT.

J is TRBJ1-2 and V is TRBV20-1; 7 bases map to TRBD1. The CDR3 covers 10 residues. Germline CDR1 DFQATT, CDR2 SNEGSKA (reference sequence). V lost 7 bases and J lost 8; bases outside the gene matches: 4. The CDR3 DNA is TGCAGTGGGGGGACAGAAGGCTACACCTTC. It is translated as CSGGTEGYTF.